The 18 T cell receptor beta chains reported below all come from one sample, sequenced in a study of T-cell reconstitution after alpha-beta-depleted transplantation in children. Unique molecular identifiers were built into the TCRbeta library. TCRdb ran MiXCR on the PCR reads and lists one entry per CDR3 protein. Counted here are about 830,000 distinct CDR3 sequences, 16% occurring once; the ten biggest clones make up roughly 4.8%. The material was PBMCs, mostly from graft donor cells, obtained 360 days after TCRalphabeta/CD19-depleted stem cell transplant. The receptors shown here come from a male patient younger than 18 who had a stem cell transplant for acute lymphoblastic leukemia, so the T cells may come from the graft donor.

This chain connects TRBV24-1 to TRBJ2-1; perhaps TRBD2 as D (7 bases). The length of the CDR3 is 16 residues. The germline V and J ends were trimmed by 3 bases and 2 bases, with 13 bases remaining between them. CDR1 is KGHDR and CDR2 is SFDVKD in the germline V gene. CDR3 in DNA: TGTGCCACCAGTGATGCAGGGGAGGGGGCCTACAATGAGCAGTTCTTC. Protein sequence: CATSDAGEGAYNEQFF.

This clonotype was found many times. The genes are TRBV27 and TRBJ1-2, with D possibly TRBD1 on 5 matching bases. The germline CDR1 and CDR2 sequences are MNHEY and SMNVEV (reference sequence). The CDR3 is made up of 16 amino acids. The ends were cut back, 5 bases at V and 2 bases at J, with 18 bases in the middle. Here the CDR3 reads CASSTRDAGWNYGYTF. In DNA form, the CDR3 reads TGTGCCAGCAGTACTCGGGACGCCGGATGGAACTATGGCTACACCTTC.

On this clonotype itself: At one boundary the junction diverges from the germline segment, which might be a read error. CDR3 coding DNA: TGCTGTGCTAGGCGGCAGCCACTGGCAACTAATGAAAAACTGTTTTTT. This encodes CCARRQPLATNEKLFF. This chain links TRBV20-1 with TRBJ1-4; D remains ambiguous. Germline CDR1 and CDR2: DFQATT and SNEGSKA (reference sequence). The CDR3 consists of 16 residues.

The V and J genes are TRBV7-9 and TRBJ1-2, with TRBD1 as a possible D gene (5 bases). Germline values: CDR1 SEHNR, CDR2 FQNEAQ (reference sequence). This CDR3 is built from 13 residues. V dropped 3 bases and J dropped 6 bases, with 11 bases sitting between them. DNA for the CDR3: TGTGCCAGCAGCTTCGGCAGGGACCATGGCTACACCTTC. Amino acids: CASSFGRDHGYTF.

This sequence joins TRBV12-3 or TRBV12-4 and TRBJ1-2, with TRBD1 as a possible D gene (6 bases). V was shortened by 0 bases and J by 4 bases, with 9 bases between the two germline ends. The CDR3 loop spans 14 amino acids. CDR3 residues: CASSLADRSYGYTF. CDR3 DNA sequence: TGTGCCAGCAGTTTAGCCGACAGGTCCTATGGCTACACCTTC.

This clonotype was seen repeatedly, ten times or more. V gene TRBV12-3 or TRBV12-4 combines with J gene TRBJ1-1, with 11 bases that match TRBD1. Trimming at V came to 5 bases and at J to 1 base, leaving 3 bases not matched to a gene. This CDR3 has 15 amino acids. The CDR3 here is CASSHGQGANTEAFF. The CDR3 DNA reads as TGTGCCAGCAGTCATGGACAGGGGGCGAACACTGAAGCTTTCTTT.

This clonotype was observed a handful of times. V usage is TRBV12-3 or TRBV12-4 and J usage is TRBJ2-5; 8 nucleotides agree with TRBD2. V dropped 5 bases and J dropped 5; count of bases not matched to a gene: 10. CDR3 length: 15 residues. CDR3 in amino acids: CASSVPGLERETQYF. DNA for the CDR3: TGTGCCAGCAGTGTGCCGGGACTAGAAAGGGAGACCCAGTACTTC.

This clonotype was seen ten or more times. The genes are TRBV7-8 and TRBJ1-1; D might be TRBD1 (5 bases). The germline CDR1 and CDR2 sequences are SGHVS and FQNEAQ. With 3 bases removed from V and 0 bases from J, the gap between germline ends came to 8 bases. The CDR3 is made up of 14 amino acids. The CDR3 bases are TGTGCCAGCAGCTTTCAGGGCGTGAACACTGAAGCTTTCTTT. Its translation: CASSFQGVNTEAFF.

The rearrangement uses TRBV10-2 and TRBJ2-5; no clear D gene. V lost 6 bases to trimming and J lost 2 bases, with 16 bases between them. The CDR3 contains 15 residues. Germline V lookup: CDR1 WSHSY, CDR2 SAAADI. The CDR3 coding sequence is TGCGCCAGCAGCCATACGAGTCCTTCTCAAGAGACCCAGTACTTC. Protein sequence: CASSHTSPSQETQYF.

This clonotype has a handful of counts. J is TRBJ2-1 and V is TRBV24-1; 8 bases match TRBD2. V dropped 5 bases and J dropped 6; count of bases not matched to a gene: 5. The CDR3 consists of 14 residues. Germline V gene lookup returns CDR1 KGHDR and CDR2 SFDVKD. The CDR3 protein is CATSAGRAPNEQFF. Written as DNA, the CDR3 is TGTGCCACCAGTGCCGGGAGGGCCCCCAATGAGCAGTTCTTC.

The chain has TRBV6-1 and TRBJ1-5; D perhaps matches TRBD1 (6 bases). V shed 6 bases and J shed 1 base, with 16 bases lying between them. The CDR3 loop spans 16 amino acids. The germline CDR1 and CDR2 sequences are MNHNS and SASEGT. DNA for the CDR3: TGTGCCAGCAGCCACCGGCAGGGGAGGAGCAATCAGCCCCAGCATTTT. Translating it yields CASSHRQGRSNQPQHF.

This clonotype has only a few counts. The V call is TRBV7-9, the J call TRBJ2-1; unclear D gene. The CDR3 runs to 11 residues. Germline V lookup: CDR1 SEHNR, CDR2 FQNEAQ (reference sequence). V lost 11 bases and J lost 6, with 11 bases in between. CDR3 sequence (DNA): TGTGCCGGCCGACTCCTCAATGAGCAGTTCTTC. Amino acid sequence: CAGRLLNEQFF.

This clonotype was seen only a few times. The chain's CDR3 is CAISVKAYEQYF. The CDR3 bases are TGTGCCATCAGTGTCAAAGCCTACGAGCAGTACTTC. The chain uses TRBV10-3 and TRBJ2-7; D unclear. This CDR3 is built from 12 residues. The V end lost 4 bases, the J end lost 2 bases, and 6 bases lay between the germline ends. CDR1 is ENHRY, CDR2 SYGVKD, per germline.

In its sample, this clonotype was seen a few times. The V and J genes are TRBV5-1 and TRBJ2-4; either TRBD1 or TRBD2 may fit D (7 bases each). Germline V lookup: CDR1 SGHRS, CDR2 YFSETQ. The CDR3 is 21 residues long. Between the trimmed V and J ends, which lost 4 bases and 0 bases, there was a span of 29 bases. CDR3 DNA: TGCGCCAGCAGCCCCATTAAGGGAGGGGGCGCGGGATTTCTAGCCAAAAACATTCAGTACTTC. Its protein product is CASSPIKGGGAGFLAKNIQYF. Full variable domain (missing parts from reference TRBV5-1 and TRBJ2-4): KAGVTQTPRYLIKTRGQQVTLSCSPISGHRSVSWYQQTPGQGLQFLFEYFSETQRNKGNFPGRFSGRQFSNSRSEMNVSTLELGDSALYLCASSPIKGGGAGFLAKNIQYFGAGTRLSVL.

The chain carries TRBV5-1 and TRBJ1-2; the D is unclear. The CDR3 runs to 14 residues. Germline V gives CDR1 SGHRS, CDR2 YFSETQ. The V end was cut by 0 bases, the J end by 4 bases, with 10 bases between. CDR3 amino acids: CASSLDAGFYGYTF. The CDR3 DNA sequence: TGCGCCAGCAGCTTGGATGCGGGTTTCTATGGCTACACCTTC.

This clonotype was detected many times. The rearrangement joins TRBV12-3 or TRBV12-4 to TRBJ2-1; D not resolved. The germline V and J ends were trimmed by 1 base and 0 bases, with 13 bases remaining between them. The CDR3 has 17 amino acids. The CDR3 region is CASSLDRLLSSYNEQFF. For the CDR3, the DNA is TGTGCCAGCAGTTTAGATCGACTCCTCAGCTCCTACAATGAGCAGTTCTTC.

This clonotype was detected a few times. The chain has TRBV5-1 and TRBJ2-1; D is undetermined. The CDR3 consists of 16 residues. V was clipped by 2 bases and J by 1 base, with 13 bases between them. CDR1 is SGHRS, CDR2 YFSETQ, per germline. For the CDR3, the DNA is TGCGCCAGCAGCTTCGGCTCCCTGGAATCCTACAATGAGCAGTTCTTC. This sequence encodes CASSFGSLESYNEQFF.

The rearrangement links TRBV20-1 to TRBJ2-5, with 7 positions matching TRBD1. CDR1 and CDR2 (germline): DFQATT, SNEGSKA (reference sequence). The CDR3 length is 14 residues. Trimming at V came to 1 base and at J to 0 bases, leaving 2 bases not matched to a gene. CDR3: CSARAGTDQETQYF. CDR3 in DNA: TGCAGTGCTAGAGCGGGGACAGACCAAGAGACCCAGTACTTC.